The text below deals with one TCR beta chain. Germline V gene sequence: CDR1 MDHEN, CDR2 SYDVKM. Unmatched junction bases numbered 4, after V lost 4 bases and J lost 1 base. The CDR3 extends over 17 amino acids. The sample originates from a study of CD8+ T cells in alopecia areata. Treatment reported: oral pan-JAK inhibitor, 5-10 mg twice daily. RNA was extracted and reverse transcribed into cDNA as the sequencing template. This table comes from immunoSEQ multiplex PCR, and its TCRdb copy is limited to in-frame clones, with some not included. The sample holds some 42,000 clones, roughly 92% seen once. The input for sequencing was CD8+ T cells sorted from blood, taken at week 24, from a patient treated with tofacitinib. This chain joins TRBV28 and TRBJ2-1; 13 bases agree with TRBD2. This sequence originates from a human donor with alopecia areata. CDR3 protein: CASSSGLAGTSYNEQFF. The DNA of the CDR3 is TGTGCCAGCAGTTCGGGACTAGCGGGGACATCCTACAATGAGCAGTTCTTC.